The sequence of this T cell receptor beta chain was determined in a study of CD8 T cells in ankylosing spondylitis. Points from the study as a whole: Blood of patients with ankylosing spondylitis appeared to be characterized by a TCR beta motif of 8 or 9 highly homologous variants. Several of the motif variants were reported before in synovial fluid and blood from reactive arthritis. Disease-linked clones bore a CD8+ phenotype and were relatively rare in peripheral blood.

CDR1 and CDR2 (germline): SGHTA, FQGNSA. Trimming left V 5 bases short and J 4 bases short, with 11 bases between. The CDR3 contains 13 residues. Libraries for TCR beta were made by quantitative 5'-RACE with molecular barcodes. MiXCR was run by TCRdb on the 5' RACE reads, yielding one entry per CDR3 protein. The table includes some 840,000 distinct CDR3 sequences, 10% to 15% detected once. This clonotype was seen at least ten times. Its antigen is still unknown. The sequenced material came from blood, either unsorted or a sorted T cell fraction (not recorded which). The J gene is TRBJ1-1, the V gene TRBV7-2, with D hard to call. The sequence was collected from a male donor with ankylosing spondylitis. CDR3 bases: TGTGCCAGCAGCCTCCAGGAAGTCACTGAAGCTTTCTTT. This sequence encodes CASSLQEVTEAFF.